This record covers a single T cell receptor beta chain. The data were obtained in a study of blood T cell repertoires in COVID-19. Study information: PBMCs, B-cell-depleted T cells, or T cells were the source of the cDNA or gDNA that made up the material.

Original data processing: How many nucleated cells were present was estimated from reference gene primer amplification. Sequencing used immunoSEQ multiplex PCR; TCRdb keeps in-frame clones, though not all of them. V, J and clone size are those of that table, while D and trimming were read from the DNA. Of roughly 80,000 clones in the sample, around 86% were seen once. The sample consisted of peripheral blood. The receptor's source is a human donor in a cohort sampled during active COVID-19.

The CDR3 region is CASSWGGSYNEQFF. The CDR3 bases are TGTGCCAGCAGTTGGGGGGGCTCCTACAATGAGCAGTTCTTC. The chain couples TRBV9 to TRBJ2-1; 7 bases are shared with TRBD2. This CDR3 region has 14 residues. The germline gives CDR1 SGDLS, CDR2 YYNGEE. The ends lost 5 bases at V and 0 bases at J; junction bases unmatched: 2.